A single sample is the source of the 5 T cell receptor beta chains below, sequenced in a study of blood T cells in healthy people across ages. Next came a second PCR, run for 7 to 11 cycles, which used a sample-barcoded 5' primer along with a J-beta primer mix. MiXCR, applied by TCRdb to the 5' RACE reads, yields one record per CDR3 protein. The repertoire holds roughly 700,000 distinct CDR3 sequences, approximately 49% seen once, with roughly a third in the top ten. Sequencing input: blood. The source of these receptors is a woman in her fifties or sixties in good health.

CDR3 in DNA: TGTGCCAGCAGCCAAGGGTCGACTAGCGGGATCATAGGGCAGTACTTC. This codes for CASSQGSTSGIIGQYF. The rearrangement links TRBV3-1 to TRBJ2-7; TRBD2 matches at 11 bases. This CDR3 region has 16 residues. Germline lookup yields CDR1 LGHDT and CDR2 YNNKEL (reference sequence). V gave up 1 base and J gave up 9 bases; unmatched junction bases: 11.

This sequence joins TRBV21-1 and TRBJ1-2; the D call in the table, TRBD1, was not verified against the DNA. TRBV21-1 is a pseudogene segment. CDR3 length: 13 amino acids. The CDR3 coding sequence is TGTGCCAGCAAGAAACAGGTCCACTATGGCTACACCTTC. It specifies CASKKQVHYGYTF.

The sample holds one count of this clonotype. A read error may produce the germline difference seen at one junction end. This chain links TRBV11-3 with TRBJ2-5; D remains ambiguous. This CDR3 is built from 14 residues. CDR1 is SGHNT and CDR2 is YENEEA in the germline V gene. CDR3 loop: CASSVDPSQRTQYF. The CDR3 DNA sequence: TGTGCCAGCAGCGTAGATCCCAGTCAAAGGACCCAGTACTTC.

This clonotype has more than one count but fewer than ten. The gene calls are TRBV7-2 and TRBJ2-7; D is uncertain. CDR3 size: 15 residues. V gave up 3 bases and J gave up 3 bases, with 15 bases separating them. Germline CDR1 SGHTA, CDR2 FQGNSA. The CDR3 sequence is CASSLDGSGVYEQYF. Written as DNA, the CDR3 is TGTGCCAGCAGCTTGGACGGATCAGGCGTCTACGAGCAGTACTTC.

Remarks on this clonotype: The junction shows a germline mismatch at one end, possibly a read error. The chain recombines TRBV11-2 with TRBJ1-2; D gene ambiguous. The germline V gene encodes CDR1 SGHAT and CDR2 FQNNGV. The CDR3 is 13 amino acids. The CDR3 protein is CASSVDPRYGYTF. The CDR3 DNA reads as TGTGCCAGCAGCGTAGATCCCCGTTATGGCTACACCTTC.